One TCR beta chain is described in this entry. Using immunoSEQ multiplex PCR, the repertoire was profiled, and TCRdb retains in-frame clones only, with some absent. Found here are about 70,000 clones, approximately 90% of them singletons; the top ten hold 7.6%. These data come from a study of OX40 agonist ivuxolimab in advanced cancers. The overall study: Each patient was given ivuxolimab into a vein every 2 weeks, at 0.01 to 10 mg/kg. The dose-escalation cohort had hepatocellular carcinoma, melanoma, renal cell or head and neck cancer. Antecedent anti-PD-1, anti-PD-L1 or anti-CTLA-4 therapy was permissible, with 40% having received some.

This CDR3 is 12 amino acids long. J was trimmed by 11 bases and V by 4 bases; bases with no gene match: 3. Germline lookup yields CDR1 SGDLS and CDR2 YYNGEE. The source material was CD4+ or CD8+ T cells sorted from blood, sampled in a trial of the OX40 agonist ivuxolimab. This clonotype was obtained from an adult with an advanced solid tumor such as melanoma, head and neck, liver or kidney cancer. The chain links TRBV9 to TRBJ1-6; 7 positions match TRBD1. The CDR3 DNA is TGTGCCAGCAGCCCGGGACAGCCACCCCTCCACTTT. The encoded protein is CASSPGQPPLHF. Variable domain in full (rest from reference TRBV9 and TRBJ1-6): DSGVTQTPKHLITATGQRVTLRCSPRSGDLSVYWYQQSLDQGLQFLIQYYNGEERAKGNILERFSAQQFPDLHSELNLSSLELGDSALYFCASSPGQPPLHFGNGTRLTVT.